Included here is one T cell receptor (beta chain) sequence, with context. Its antigen is unidentified. Time point described: peripheral blood 6 weeks after treatment start. This table comes from immunoSEQ multiplex PCR, and its TCRdb copy is limited to in-frame clones, with some not included. The table has about 120,000 clones, around nine tenths seen once. Germline loops: CDR1 GTSNPN, CDR2 SVGIG (reference sequence). V dropped 0 bases and J dropped 0 bases, with 18 bases sitting between them. The CDR3 totals 18 residues. The record originates from a study of PD-L1 blockade in urothelial cancer. At the level of the study: Blood analysis was done at 3 weeks (second dose) and 6 weeks after treatment began. There were a median of approximately 140,000 T cells in blood samples.

Notes on the study in general: At the 3-week point, tumor-associated blood clones expanded more in durable-benefit patients. Below-median blood TCR clonality before treatment forecast better survival.

The gene calls are TRBV30 and TRBJ1-5, with no clear D. This TCR was recovered from a man in his fifties or sixties with urothelial cancer. The sequences come from PBMCs, collected around atezolizumab (anti-PD-L1) treatment. The CDR3 loop is CAWSVGEQMRYSNQPQHF. The CDR3, as DNA: TGTGCCTGGAGTGTAGGTGAACAGATGCGATATAGCAATCAGCCCCAGCATTTT.